This T cell receptor beta chain was observed in a study of response to subunit inactivated influenza vaccine (dated by TCRdb to the late 2010s). With regard to the full study: Deep quantitative profiling of the T cell receptor repertoire was used in the study to follow responses to a trivalent subunit inactivated influenza vaccine. Results and caveats for the whole study, not just this receptor: The authors proposed that each seasonal influenza vaccination may bring in only a limited number of new T cells.

The library was prepared using RT-PCR. For sequencing, an Illumina HiSeq 2500 was employed. TCRdb trimmed the raw reads at Q25, called clones with MiXCR and kept productive beta chains. Identical CDR3 proteins give one entry, which carries the most common genes and DNA. The sample table shows about 540,000 distinct CDR3 sequences, and approximately 22% are seen once. Of the sample, approximately 3% falls within the top ten clones. The germline V gene gives CDR1 as MDHEN and CDR2 as SYDVKM. Germline trimming amounts to 5 bases on V and 10 bases on J, with 8 as the count of junction bases outside the gene matches. The CDR3 runs 14 residues from the cysteine to the phenylalanine. Only the CDR3 part of the read is kept: 42 bases, read in frame from the first base. Comment on this clonotype: Its antigen is currently not known. There are no base qualities to consult, and no much larger clone falls within one base.

A further study also used this sample, focusing on T cells expressing NK-cell markers. The second study also describes: The TCR beta cDNA libraries were made using 5'RACE template switching, a step that added both a universal primer site and unique molecular identifiers. Three sorted T-cell subsets (CD3+CD56+NKG2C+, CD3+CD56+NKG2C- and CD3+CD56-NKG2C+) from roughly 8 donors had their TCR beta-chain repertoires profiled. Seven of the eight sequenced donors were HCMV-seropositive and one was HCMV-seronegative. To restrict sorting to alphabetaTCR-expressing T cells, an anti-gammadeltaTCR antibody was added in several experiments. In six donors, the dominant CD3+CD56+NKG2C+ clonotypes were among the top 10 CD8+ clonotypes and accounted for about 1.0-7.5% of CD8+ T cells. Those dominant clonotypes were again the most abundant among CD3+CD56-NKG2C+ cells in several donors, at about 25-60.1%. It remained unclear whether the expanded NKG2C-expressing T cell clones were specific for HCMV antigens. The study sequenced eight donors, all healthy volunteers chosen at random: three men and five women. To determine HCMV serostatus, a commercial ELISA kit was used to detect HCMV-specific IgG in serum. Ficoll density gradient centrifugation was used to isolate peripheral blood mononuclear cells from blood. Magnetic immunoseparation with Miltenyi isolation kits was used to isolate CD4+ and CD8+ T cells from PBMC. cDNA synthesis was primed from the TCR beta constant segment, followed by two successive PCR amplification steps. The libraries were sequenced on Illumina HiSeq 2000/2500, MiSeq or NextSeq, producing 2 x 150 bp reads. MIGEC was used to demultiplex reads and group the reads by UMI, and MiTCR was used to assemble and quantify clonotypes. To exclude erroneous sequences, only TCR cDNA sequences supported by at least two reads were retained. The tcR package was used for downstream repertoire analysis, with clonotypes matched between fractions based on CDR3 nucleotide sequence plus V segment. Antigen specificity was annotated against VDJdb with VDJmatch, allowing one amino acid substitution in CDR3.

The rearranged segments are TRBV28 and TRBJ1-6, and 7 bases in between align with TRBD1. The material was CD4+ T cells sorted from PBMCs, obtained roughly 12 days after vaccination. This clonotype was obtained from a man in his fifties or sixties who received an inactivated influenza vaccine. Donor details come from another sample of the same person, matched by shared clones. The CDR3 protein is CASSAQGQGSPLHF. The DNA sequence follows: TGTGCCAGCAGTGCACAGGGGCAAGGGTCACCCCTCCACTTT.